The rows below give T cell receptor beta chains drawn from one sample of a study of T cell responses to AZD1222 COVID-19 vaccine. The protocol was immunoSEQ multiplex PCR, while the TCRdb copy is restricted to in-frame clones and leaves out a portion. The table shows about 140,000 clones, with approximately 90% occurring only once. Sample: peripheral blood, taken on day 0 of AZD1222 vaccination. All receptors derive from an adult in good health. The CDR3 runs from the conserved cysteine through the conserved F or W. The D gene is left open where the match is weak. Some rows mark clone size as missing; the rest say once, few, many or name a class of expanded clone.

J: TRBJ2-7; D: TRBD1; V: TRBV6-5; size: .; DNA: TGTGCCAGCAAGACAGGGACCTTCTACGAGCAGTACTTC; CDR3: CASKTGTFYEQYF
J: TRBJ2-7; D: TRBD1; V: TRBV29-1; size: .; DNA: TGCAGCGTTGGTCCTGGGACAGGGTTCTACGAGCAGTACTTC; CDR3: CSVGPGTGFYEQYF
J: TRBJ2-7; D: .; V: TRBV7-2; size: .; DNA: TGTGCCAGCAGCCCCACGGGTGGTGGCTCCTACGAGCAGTACTTC; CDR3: CASSPTGGGSYEQYF
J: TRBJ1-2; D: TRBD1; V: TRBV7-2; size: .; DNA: TGTGCCAGCAGCTTCGGGACAGGAGCCCCGGGCGATTATGGCTACACCTTC; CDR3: CASSFGTGAPGDYGYTF
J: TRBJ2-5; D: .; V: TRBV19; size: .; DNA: TGTGCCAGTAGTTCAACAGGGACCCAAGAGACCCAGTACTTC; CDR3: CASSSTGTQETQYF
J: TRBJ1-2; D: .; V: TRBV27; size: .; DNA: TGTGCCAGCAGTTTTATTGGATCTAACTATGGCTACACCTTC; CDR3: CASSFIGSNYGYTF
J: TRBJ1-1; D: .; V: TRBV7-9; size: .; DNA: TGTGCCAGCACCGTGCCGGGTGGGTGGGCTTTCTTT; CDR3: CASTVPGGWAFF
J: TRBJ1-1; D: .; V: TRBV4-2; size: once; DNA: TGTGCCAGCAGCCAAGATAAGGGGACACAGAACACTGAAGCTTTCTTT; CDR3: CASSQDKGTQNTEAFF
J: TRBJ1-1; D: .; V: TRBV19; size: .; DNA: TGTGCCAGTAGTATGGGGGGGAACACTGAAGCTTTCTTT; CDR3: CASSMGGNTEAFF
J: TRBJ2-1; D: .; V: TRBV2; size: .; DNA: TGTGCCAGCAGCCACCCTTCTGGCGGCTACAATGAGCAGTTCTTC; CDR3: CASSHPSGGYNEQFF
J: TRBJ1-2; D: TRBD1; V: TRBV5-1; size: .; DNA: TGCGCCAGCAGCTTAACAGGGGTCTATGGCTACACCTTC; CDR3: CASSLTGVYGYTF
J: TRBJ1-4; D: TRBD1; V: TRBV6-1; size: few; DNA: TGTGCCAGCAGTGAGGGACAGGGGTATGAAAAACTGTTTTTT; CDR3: CASSEGQGYEKLFF
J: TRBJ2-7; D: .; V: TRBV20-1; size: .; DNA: TGCAGTGCTAGTTTACTAGATGCCTACGAGCAGTACTTC; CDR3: CSASLLDAYEQYF
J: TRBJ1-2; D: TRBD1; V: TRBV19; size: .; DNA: TGTGCCAGTAGTACCCGGGACAGCCATGGCTACACCTTC; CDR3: CASSTRDSHGYTF
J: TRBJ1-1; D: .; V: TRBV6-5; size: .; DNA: TGTGCCAGCAGTTACCAGGGCGGCACTGAAGCTTTCTTT; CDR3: CASSYQGGTEAFF
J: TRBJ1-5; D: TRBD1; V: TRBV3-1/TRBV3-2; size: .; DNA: TGTGCCAGCGGGACAGGGGGAGGGGGACAGCCCCAGCATTTT; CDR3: CASGTGGGGQPQHF
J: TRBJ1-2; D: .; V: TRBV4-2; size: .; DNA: TGTGCCAGCAGCCAAGTCGCGTCGAATGGCTACACCTTC; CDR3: CASSQVASNGYTF
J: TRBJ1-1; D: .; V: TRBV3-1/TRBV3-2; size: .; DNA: TGTGCCAGCAGCTTACAGGGCTTGAACACTGAAGCTTTCTTT; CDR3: CASSLQGLNTEAFF
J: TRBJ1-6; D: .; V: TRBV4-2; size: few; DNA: TGTGCCAGCAGCCAAGATGACGGGGGTAGCTCCTATAATTCACCCCTCCACTTT; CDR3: CASSQDDGGSSYNSPLHF
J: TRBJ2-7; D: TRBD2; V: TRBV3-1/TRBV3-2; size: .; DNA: TGTGCCAGCAGCCAAGTACGGGGGGGCGCCTACGAGCAGTACTTC; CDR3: CASSQVRGGAYEQYF
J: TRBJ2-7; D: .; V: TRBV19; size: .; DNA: TGTGCCAGTAGTCCCAGCCCTTCAGGGGCCACCTACGAGCAGTACTTC; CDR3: CASSPSPSGATYEQYF
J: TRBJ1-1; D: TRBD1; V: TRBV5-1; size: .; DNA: TGCGCCAGCAGCTTGGCAGTAAGACAGGGGGCTGAAGCTTTCTTT; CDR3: CASSLAVRQGAEAFF
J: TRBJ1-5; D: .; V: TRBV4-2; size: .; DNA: TGTGCCAGCAGCCAAGATAAGGGTCAGCCCCAGCATTTT; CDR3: CASSQDKGQPQHF
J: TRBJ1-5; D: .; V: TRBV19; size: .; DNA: TGTGCCAGTAGTATAAGGGGGTTCAATCAGCCCCAGCATTTT; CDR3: CASSIRGFNQPQHF
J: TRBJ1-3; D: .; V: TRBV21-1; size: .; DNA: TGTGCCAGCGTCAAAGGGGCTGGAAACACCATATATTTT; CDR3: CASVKGAGNTIYF
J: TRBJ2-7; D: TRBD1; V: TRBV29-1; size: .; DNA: TGCAGCGCCGGGGGACAGGGAGCCTACGAGCAGTACTTC; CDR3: CSAGGQGAYEQYF
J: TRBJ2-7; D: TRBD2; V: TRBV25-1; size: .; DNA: TGTGCAGTCGGGGGGGCATCCTACGAGCAGTACTTC; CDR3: CAVGGASYEQYF
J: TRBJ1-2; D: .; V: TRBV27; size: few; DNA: TGTGCCTCAAAGGGCCCTCAGGGCTATGGCTACACCTTC; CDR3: CASKGPQGYGYTF
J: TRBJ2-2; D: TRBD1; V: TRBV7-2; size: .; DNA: TGTGCCAGCAGCTTAGGGGGACAGGGGGCCATCGGGGAGCTGTTTTTT; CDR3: CASSLGGQGAIGELFF
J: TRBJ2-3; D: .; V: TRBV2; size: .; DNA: TGTGCCAGCAAAGGAGGGCGGGACCTTAGCACAGATACGCAGTATTTT; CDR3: CASKGGRDLSTDTQYF
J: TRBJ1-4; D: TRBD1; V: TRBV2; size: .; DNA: TGTGCCACCTCGACAGGGGTAAGGGAAAAACTGTTTTTT; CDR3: CATSTGVREKLFF
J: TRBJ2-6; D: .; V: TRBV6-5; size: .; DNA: TGTGCCAGCAGTTACAGAACTAGCTCTGGGGCCAACGTCCTGACTTTC; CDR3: CASSYRTSSGANVLTF
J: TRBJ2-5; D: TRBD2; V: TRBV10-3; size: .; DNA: TGTGCCATCGGCCCAGCGGGGGGGGAGACCCAGTACTTC; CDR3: CAIGPAGGETQYF
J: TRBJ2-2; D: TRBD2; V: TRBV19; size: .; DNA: TGTGCCAGTAGCCCACGCGGGAGGGCGGGCACCGGGGAGCTGTTTTTT; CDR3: CASSPRGRAGTGELFF
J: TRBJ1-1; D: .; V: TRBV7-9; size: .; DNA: TGTGCCAGCAGCTTAGTCCAGGGCCCTGATGAAGCTTTCTTT; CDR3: CASSLVQGPDEAFF
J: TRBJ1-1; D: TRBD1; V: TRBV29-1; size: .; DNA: TGCAGCAGCAGGACAGGATTAAACCGAGGCACTGAAGCTTTCTTT; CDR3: CSSRTGLNRGTEAFF
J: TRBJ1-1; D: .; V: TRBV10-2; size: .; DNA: TGCGCCAGCAGTGAGGCAGCCTTGAACACTGAAGCTTTCTTT; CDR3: CASSEAALNTEAFF
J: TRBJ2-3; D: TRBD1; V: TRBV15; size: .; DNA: TGTGCCACCAGCGCTCTCCGGGACAGCCCCGATACGCAGTATTTT; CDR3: CATSALRDSPDTQYF
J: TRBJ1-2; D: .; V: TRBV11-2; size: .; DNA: TGTGCCAGCAGCTTTACCCCAGCTAACTATGGCTACACCTTC; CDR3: CASSFTPANYGYTF
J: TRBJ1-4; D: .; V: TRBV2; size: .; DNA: TGTGCCAGCAGTGAAGTTCTGGGGGGCTTTAATGAAAAACTGTTTTTT; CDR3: CASSEVLGGFNEKLFF
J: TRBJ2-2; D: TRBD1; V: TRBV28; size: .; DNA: TGTGCCAGCAGTGGGTGGGGACAGGGGAACACCGGGGAGCTGTTTTTT; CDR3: CASSGWGQGNTGELFF
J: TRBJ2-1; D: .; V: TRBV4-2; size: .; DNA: TGTGCCAGCAGCTCTCCAGACTACAATGAGCAGTTCTTC; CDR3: CASSSPDYNEQFF
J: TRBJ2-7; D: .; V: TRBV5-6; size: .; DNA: TGTGCCAGCAGCTCACATTACGAGCAGTACTTC; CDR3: CASSSHYEQYF
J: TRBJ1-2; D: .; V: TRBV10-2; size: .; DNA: TGCGCCAGCAGTGAGACAGGCCCTGGACTGTATGGCTACACCTTC; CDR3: CASSETGPGLYGYTF
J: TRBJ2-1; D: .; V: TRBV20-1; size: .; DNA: TGCAGTGCCCTGGGGCAGTTCTTC; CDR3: CSALGQFF
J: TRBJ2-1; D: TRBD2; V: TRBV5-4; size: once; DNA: TGTGCCAGCAGCTCGCCGGGACTAGCGGGATACAATGAGCAGTTCTTC; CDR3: CASSSPGLAGYNEQFF
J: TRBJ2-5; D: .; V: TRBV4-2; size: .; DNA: TGTGCCAGCAGCCAAGATCGGGGAGGCCAAGAGACCCAGTACTTC; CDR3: CASSQDRGGQETQYF
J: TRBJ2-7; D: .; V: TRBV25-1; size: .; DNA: TGTGCCTACCAGCCCAGGGAATCCTCTTTATACGAGCAGTACTTC; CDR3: CAYQPRESSLYEQYF